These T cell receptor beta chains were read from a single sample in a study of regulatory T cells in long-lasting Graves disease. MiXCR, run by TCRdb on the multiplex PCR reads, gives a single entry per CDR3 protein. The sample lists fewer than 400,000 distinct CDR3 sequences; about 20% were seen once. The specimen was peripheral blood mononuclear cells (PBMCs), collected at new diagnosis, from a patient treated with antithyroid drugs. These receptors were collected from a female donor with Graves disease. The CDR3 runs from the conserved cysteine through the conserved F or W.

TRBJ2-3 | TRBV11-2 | CASSIITDTQYF
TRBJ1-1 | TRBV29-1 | CSVVKNTEAFF
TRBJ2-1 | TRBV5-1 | CASSLVGQHSYNEQFF
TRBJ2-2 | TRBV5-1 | CASSLGTGNTGELFF
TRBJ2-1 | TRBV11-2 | CASSLWVYEQFF
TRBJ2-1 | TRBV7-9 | CASSRNRGSSYNEQFF
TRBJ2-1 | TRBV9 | CASSVYGGVSSGRIEQFF
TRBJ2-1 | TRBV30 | CAWSRSGDNEQFF
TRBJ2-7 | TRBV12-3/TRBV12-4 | CASKGQTYEQYF
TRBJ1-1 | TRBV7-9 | CASRPLTGKNTEAFF
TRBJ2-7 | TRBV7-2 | CASSFWTSGGSSYEQYF
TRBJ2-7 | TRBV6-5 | CASSYSTGRGSYEQYF
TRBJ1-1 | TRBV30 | CAWSDEVNTEAFF
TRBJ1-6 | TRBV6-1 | CASSEDAGGNSPLHF
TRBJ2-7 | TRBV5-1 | CASSPGTSGRSYYEQYF
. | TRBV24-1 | CATSDFGKEHQETQYF
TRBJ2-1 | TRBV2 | CASSVGVVGAEQFF
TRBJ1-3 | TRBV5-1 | CASSSGPGNTIYF
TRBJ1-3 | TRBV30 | CAWSEDGADTIYF
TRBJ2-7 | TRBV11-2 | CASSPPGGSGYF
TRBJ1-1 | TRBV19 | CASFDGYMNTEAFF
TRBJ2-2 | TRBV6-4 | CASSDSGAGELFF
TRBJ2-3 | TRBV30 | CAWSPIWGRTDTQYF
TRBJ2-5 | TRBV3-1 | CASSQDRGDGKTQYF
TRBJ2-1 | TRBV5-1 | CASSRAGDSDNEQFF
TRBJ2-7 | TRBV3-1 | CASSLTSGGLEQYF
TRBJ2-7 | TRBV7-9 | CASSLGLAGPHF
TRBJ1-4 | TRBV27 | CASKVGEKLFF
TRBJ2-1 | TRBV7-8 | CASSSLRLAGERDEQFF
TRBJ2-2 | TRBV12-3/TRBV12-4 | CASSWTGGFRELFF
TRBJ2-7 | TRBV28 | CASSLGSRELVHEQYF
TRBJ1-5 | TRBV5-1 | CASSLAGGDNPPQHF
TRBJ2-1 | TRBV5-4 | CASSTKQGGGNEQFF
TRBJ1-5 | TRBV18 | CASSLGIQPQHF
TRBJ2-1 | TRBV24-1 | CATTRAGYNEQFF
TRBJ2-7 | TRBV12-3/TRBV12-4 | CASSFRGQGTYEQYF
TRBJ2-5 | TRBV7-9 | CASSLLGGEETQYF
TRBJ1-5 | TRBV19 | CASTLGGEASNQPQHF
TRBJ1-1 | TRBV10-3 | CATGQGGTEAFF
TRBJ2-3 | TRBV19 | CASSIVHNPTSGSVTDTQYF
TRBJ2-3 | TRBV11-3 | CASSLEGLGPDTQYF
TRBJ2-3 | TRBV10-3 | CATGTSTDTQYF
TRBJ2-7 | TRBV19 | CASSRDSGTYEQYF
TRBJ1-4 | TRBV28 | CASSLPGQTNEKLFF
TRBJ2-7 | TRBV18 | CASSPWRQTYEQYF
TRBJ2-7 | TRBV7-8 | CASSLTGQGTYEQYF
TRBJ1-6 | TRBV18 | CASLKEWGNSPLHF
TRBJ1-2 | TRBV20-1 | CSTLIGVGYTF
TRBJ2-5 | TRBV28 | CASSWPQTGPMQETQYF
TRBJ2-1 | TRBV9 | CASSSLLSGSSNEQFF
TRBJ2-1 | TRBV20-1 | CSARKREVVVAYNEQFF
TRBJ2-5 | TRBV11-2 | CASSFGLASYQETQYF
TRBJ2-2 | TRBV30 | CAWSVLSGRGHGELFF
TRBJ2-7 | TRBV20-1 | CSAAGQATYEQYF
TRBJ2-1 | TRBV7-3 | CASSLTGALEQFF
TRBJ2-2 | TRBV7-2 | CASSLREEVGELFF
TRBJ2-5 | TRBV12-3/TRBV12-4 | CASTLRDREQETQYF
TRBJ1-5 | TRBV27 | CASSSSVGHFSNQPQHF
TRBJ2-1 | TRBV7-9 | CASSHGSEQFF